Included here is one T cell receptor beta chain sequence, with context. Its antigen remains unknown. This entry is derived from a study of cytomegalovirus exposure and HLA in healthy donors. Notes on the study in general: Solely CMV serostatus was available to characterize immune exposure.

The CDR3 is made up of 14 amino acids. V lost 3 bases to trimming and J lost 2 bases, with 9 bases between them. Per the germline V gene, CDR1 is SGHTA and CDR2 is FQGNSA. The PCR was carried out with 60 Vbeta primers and 13 Jbeta primers. Profiled with immunoSEQ multiplex PCR; TCRdb holds only in-frame clones, not every one. The data show around 130,000 clones, roughly 8.3% seen once. Sequenced material: PBMCs. The chain joins TRBV7-2 to TRBJ2-3, with unresolved D. This receptor was taken from a man aged 35 to 55 in good health and CMV-seronegative. The CDR3 DNA reads TGTGCCAGCAGCTTTATTAGCCCCACAGATACGCAGTATTTT. It translates to CASSFISPTDTQYF.